This T cell receptor beta chain was identified during a study of OX40 agonist ivuxolimab in advanced cancers. Whole-study context: Among those enrolled, mean age was roughly 62 years (range roughly 23 to 85) and 82.7% were male. Treatment received earlier with anti-PD-1, anti-PD-L1 or anti-CTLA-4 agents was allowed, and approximately 40% had some.

V shed 10 bases, J shed 1 base, and the junction held 5 bases outside the gene matches. This CDR3 has 14 residues. Germline CDR1 and CDR2: SNHLY and FYNNEI. TCRdb keeps only in-frame clones here, not all; method: immunoSEQ multiplex PCR. This sample carries about 100,000 clones, about 91% of them seen once, and the ten largest clones take less than 0.2%. Autoimmune disease history or systemic immunosuppression disqualified patients. Source: CD4+ or CD8+ T cells sorted from blood, taken in a trial of the OX40 agonist ivuxolimab. The rearrangement joins TRBV2 to TRBJ2-3, with 10 bases that match TRBD2. The clonotype originates from an adult with an advanced solid tumor such as melanoma, head and neck, liver or kidney cancer. The CDR3 nucleotides are TGTGCCACGACCCTAGCGGGAGGCACAGATACGCAGTATTTT. Its protein product is CATTLAGGTDTQYF.